A single sample gave rise to the 27 T cell receptor beta chains below, sequenced in a study of CD8 T cells in Susac syndrome. The authors reverse transcribed about 0.45 to 1 ug RNA with random hexamers. TCRdb used MiXCR to reprocess the immunoSEQ multiplex PCR reads, holding one entry per CDR3 protein. This table holds 120,000 to 150,000 distinct CDR3 sequences, almost 96% found once. The sample consisted of CD4+ T cells from PBMCs. The receptors were sampled from a human donor with Susac syndrome.

The V gene is TRBV5-6, the J gene TRBJ2-5; no definite D call. V was shortened by 4 bases and J by 0 bases, with 10 bases between the two germline ends. The germline V gene encodes CDR1 SGHDT and CDR2 YYEEEE. The CDR3 is 14 residues long. The CDR3 region has the DNA TGTGCCAGCAGCGACGGACCGTACCAAGAGACCCAGTACTTC. Translating it yields CASSDGPYQETQYF.

CDR3 amino acids: CASSYDRFGNIQYF. Written as DNA, the CDR3 is TGTGCCAGCAGTTACGACAGGTTCGGAAACATTCAGTACTTC. The genes are TRBV6-5 and TRBJ2-4, with D perhaps TRBD1 (6 bases). The germline V and J ends were trimmed by 2 bases and 6 bases, with 11 bases remaining between them. The CDR3 consists of 14 residues. CDR1 is MNHEY and CDR2 is SVGAGI in the germline V gene.

The chain carries TRBV28 and TRBJ2-7; D is perhaps TRBD1 (6 bases). V was trimmed by 6 bases and J by 0 bases, leaving 15 bases between them. The CDR3 consists of 15 residues. Germline assignment: CDR1 MDHEN and CDR2 SYDVKM. This chain's CDR3 is CASSLRQVSSYEQYF. In DNA, the CDR3 is TGTGCCAGCAGCCTCCGACAGGTCAGCTCCTACGAGCAGTACTTC.

The gene calls are TRBV19 and TRBJ2-2, with 10 bases aligning to TRBD2. V shed 9 bases, J shed 5 bases, and the junction held 9 bases outside the gene matches. Germline lookup yields CDR1 LNHDA and CDR2 SQIVND (reference sequence). The CDR3 is 15 residues long. CDR3 amino acids: CASQQGAGGTGELFF. CDR3 nucleotide sequence: TGTGCCAGCCAACAAGGAGCGGGGGGGACCGGGGAGCTGTTTTTT. Complete variable domain (other parts from reference TRBV19 and TRBJ2-2): DGGITQSPKYLFRKEGQNVTLSCEQNLNHDAMYWYRQDPGQGLRLIYYSQIVNDFQKGDIAEGYSVSREKKESFPLTVTSAQKNPTAFYLCASQQGAGGTGELFFGEGSRLTVL.

The chain carries TRBV29-1 and TRBJ1-2; 8 nucleotides agree with TRBD1. J gave up 7 bases and V 7 bases, and 14 bases lay outside the gene matches. This CDR3 contains 14 residues. Germline V gene sequence: CDR1 SQVTM, CDR2 ANQGSEA. The CDR3 sequence: CSAVPDRVAFGYTF. CDR3 bases: TGCAGCGCTGTACCGGACAGGGTGGCGTTTGGCTACACCTTC.

The genes are TRBV28 and TRBJ1-5; D not resolved. V was cut by 4 bases and J by 6 bases, with 4 bases left in between. The germline gives CDR1 MDHEN, CDR2 SYDVKM. This CDR3 has 11 residues. CDR3 region: CASSSTQPQHF. The CDR3 nucleotides read TGTGCCAGCAGTTCTACTCAGCCCCAGCATTTT.

This chain uses TRBV4-2 with TRBJ1-4; D unresolved. The V end lost 0 bases, the J end lost 10 bases, and 9 bases lay between the germline ends. The CDR3 totals 13 residues. Germline lookup yields CDR1 LGHNA and CDR2 YNFKEQ. For the CDR3, the DNA is TGTGCCAGCAGCCAAGATGGGGTGACAAAACTGTTTTTT. Translated, it gives CASSQDGVTKLFF.

This sequence joins TRBV29-1 and TRBJ2-2; 7 positions match TRBD1. V lost 4 bases, J lost 8 bases, and 4 bases stayed unmatched. Germline V gene data show CDR1 as SQVTM and CDR2 as ANQGSEA. The CDR3 consists of 12 residues. The CDR3 region is CSVGGQSGELFF. The CDR3 DNA reads TGCAGCGTTGGGGGACAGTCAGGGGAGCTGTTTTTT.

This chain connects TRBV3-1 to TRBJ1-6; 9 nucleotides match TRBD1. Germline V CDR1 and CDR2: LGHDT, YNNKEL (reference sequence). The CDR3 length is 14 residues. The V gene end was trimmed by 1 base and the J gene end by 8 bases; junction bases not matched to a gene: 0. CDR3 DNA sequence: TGTGCCAGCAGCCAAGGGACAGGGGATTCACCCCTCCACTTT. It codes for CASSQGTGDSPLHF.

The rearrangement joins TRBV7-8 to TRBJ2-4; the D gene is possibly TRBD1 (5 bases). CDR3 length: 17 amino acids. Trimming removed 0 bases from V and 2 bases from J, with 14 bases in between. Germline V CDR1 and CDR2: SGHVS, FQNEAQ. The CDR3 sequence is CASSLARVVGPKNIQYF. The DNA of the CDR3 is TGTGCCAGCAGCTTAGCTCGGGTGGTGGGGCCCAAAAACATTCAGTACTTC. The full variable domain, its missing parts supplied by reference TRBV7-8 and TRBJ2-4, is GAGVSQSPRYKVAKRGQDVALRCDPISGHVSLFWYQQALGQGPEFLTYFQNEAQLDKSGLPSDRFFAERPEGSVSTLKIQRTQQEDSAVYLCASSLARVVGPKNIQYFGAGTRLSVL.

The chain employs TRBV19 and TRBJ1-5; D gene uncertain. This CDR3 region has 15 residues. Germline CDR1 LNHDA, CDR2 SQIVND (reference sequence). Deletions cut 6 bases from V and 1 base from J, with 13 bases between. CDR3 coding DNA: TGTGCCAGTAGCCTATACGGAGGGAGCAATCAGCCCCAGCATTTT. Its protein product is CASSLYGGSNQPQHF.

V and J are TRBV4-1 and TRBJ2-1; D is perhaps TRBD2 (5 bases). Per germline, CDR1 MGHRA and CDR2 YSYEKL. Trimming cost V 0 bases and J 10 bases, with 10 bases left between them. The CDR3 is 13 amino acids. The CDR3, as DNA: TGCGCCAGCAGCCAAGAAAGAGGGAGAGAGCAGTTCTTC. Encoded protein: CASSQERGREQFF.

The CDR3 DNA sequence: TGTGCCAGCAGCCGCTCGGGGGACTCTGGAAACACCATATATTTT. The encoded protein is CASSRSGDSGNTIYF. The V gene is TRBV4-2, the J gene TRBJ1-3; tentatively, D is TRBD1 (5 bases). This CDR3 has 15 amino acids. V lost 4 bases, J lost 0 bases, and 10 bases lay in between. CDR1 LGHNA and CDR2 YNFKEQ come from the germline V gene.

This clonotype was seen just once. This sequence joins TRBV29-1 and TRBJ2-3; 8 bases line up with TRBD2. Per germline, CDR1 SQVTM and CDR2 ANQGSEA. Trimming removed 3 bases from V and 6 bases from J; junction bases left unmatched: 11. This CDR3 is built from 15 residues. As DNA, the CDR3 is TGCAGCGTTGATCTTGCCGGGAGGGCCCCCGATACGCAGTATTTT. This gives the protein CSVDLAGRAPDTQYF.

This chain joins TRBV6-1 and TRBJ2-1, with D unresolved. V was shortened by 0 bases and J by 0 bases, with 6 bases between the two germline ends. The CDR3 is 15 residues long. Germline V gene sequence: CDR1 MNHNS, CDR2 SASEGT. CDR3 in DNA: TGTGCCAGCAGTGAAGCGGGTGGCTCCTACAATGAGCAGTTCTTC. This sequence encodes CASSEAGGSYNEQFF.

This chain joins TRBV4-1 and TRBJ2-3, with D uncertain. CDR1 is MGHRA, CDR2 YSYEKL, per germline. There are 12 residues in the CDR3. V shed 0 bases and J shed 5 bases, with 3 bases lying between them. The DNA of the CDR3 is TGCGCCAGCAGCCAAGACTTAGATACGCAGTATTTT. Amino acid sequence: CASSQDLDTQYF.

This chain connects TRBV9 to TRBJ2-1; possibly TRBD2 for D (6 bases). The germline V gene has CDR1 SGDLS and CDR2 YYNGEE. V was pared by 2 bases and J by 10 bases, with 16 bases between. The CDR3 sequence is 14 residues long. CDR3 sequence reads: CASSVVPGLREQFF. The CDR3 DNA reads TGTGCCAGCAGCGTGGTCCCGGGACTCCGGGAGCAGTTCTTC.

V usage is TRBV20-1 and J usage is TRBJ1-6; a possible D gene is TRBD1 (5 bases). V was trimmed by 1 base and J by 4 bases, leaving 11 bases between them. The length of the CDR3 is 15 residues. Germline CDR1 is DFQATT and CDR2 is SNEGSKA (reference sequence). For the CDR3, the DNA is TGCAGTGCTAGAGGTCGAGGGGAGTATAATTCACCCCTCCACTTT. Its protein is CSARGRGEYNSPLHF.

The CDR3 protein is CASSPLENTQYF. The CDR3 DNA reads TGTGCCAGCAGTCCGTTGGAGAATACGCAGTATTTT. J is TRBJ2-3 and V is TRBV25-1; D gene ambiguous. The CDR3 sequence is 12 residues long. Deletions cut 5 bases from V and 7 bases from J, with 10 bases between. Germline V CDR1 and CDR2: MGHDK, SYGVNS. Filled out from reference TRBV25-1 and TRBJ2-3, the complete variable domain reads EADIYQTPRYLVIGTGKKITLECSQTMGHDKMYWYQQDPGMELHLIHYSYGVNSTEKGDLSSESTVSRIRTEHFPLTLESARPSHTSQYLCASSPLENTQYFGPGTRLTVL.

This rearrangement joins TRBV5-1 to TRBJ2-3, with a possible D match to TRBD1 (6 bases). The V and J ends lost 4 bases and 2 bases respectively, with 11 bases between them. The CDR3 is 14 amino acids. CDR1 is SGHRS and CDR2 is YFSETQ in the germline V gene. CDR3 loop: CASSEGDSTDTQYF. CDR3 nucleotide sequence: TGCGCCAGCAGCGAGGGGGATTCCACAGATACGCAGTATTTT.

The chain recombines TRBV4-1 with TRBJ1-2; D is uncertain. The CDR3 has 13 residues. The germline V gene has CDR1 MGHRA and CDR2 YSYEKL. V was clipped by 3 bases and J by 6 bases, with 11 bases between them. CDR3 loop: CASSQVASDGYTF. The DNA of the CDR3 is TGCGCCAGCAGCCAGGTCGCCTCTGATGGCTACACCTTC.

The genes are TRBV3-1 and TRBJ1-1, with a tentative D call TRBD1 (5 bases). Germline loops: CDR1 LGHDT, CDR2 YNNKEL (reference sequence). V gave up 2 bases and J gave up 8 bases, with 15 bases separating them. The CDR3 totals 14 residues. Written as DNA, the CDR3 is TGTGCCAGCAGCCAACTGGCAGGGTCCGGAGAAGCTTTCTTT. As protein: CASSQLAGSGEAFF.

The sample holds a few counts of this clonotype. This chain connects TRBV5-6 to TRBJ2-7; D is possibly TRBD2 (6 bases). V lost 1 base, J lost 6 bases, and 11 bases lay in between. The CDR3 has 13 amino acids. Germline V lookup: CDR1 SGHDT, CDR2 YYEEEE. The CDR3 protein is CASSLIQGGEQYF. The CDR3 DNA reads TGTGCCAGCAGCTTGATCCAGGGAGGCGAGCAGTACTTC.

The chain couples TRBV3-1 to TRBJ2-7, with TRBD1 as a possible D gene (5 bases). The CDR3 covers 14 residues. Germline CDR1 LGHDT, CDR2 YNNKEL (reference sequence). Trimming removed 0 bases at V and 6 bases at J, with 12 bases between. The CDR3: CASSQDGQGSEQYF. In DNA form, the CDR3 reads TGTGCCAGCAGCCAAGATGGGCAGGGATCCGAGCAGTACTTC.

The V gene is TRBV25-1, the J gene TRBJ2-7; no reliable D call. The CDR3 spans 12 residues. V was cut by 3 bases and J by 2 bases, with 5 bases left in between. Looked up from germline, CDR1 is MGHDK and CDR2 is SYGVNS. The CDR3 loop reads CASSDQPYEQYF. In DNA form, the CDR3 reads TGTGCCAGCAGTGACCAGCCCTACGAGCAGTACTTC.

The chain couples TRBV15 to TRBJ2-7; TRBD2 might be the D (5 bases). The CDR3 spans 16 residues. Trimming left V 0 bases short and J 4 bases short, with 16 bases between. Germline CDR1 LNHNV, CDR2 YYDKDF (reference sequence). The CDR3 protein is CATSRDRLRGVYEQYF. CDR3 coding DNA: TGTGCCACCAGCAGAGATCGGCTTCGGGGTGTATACGAGCAGTACTTC.

The chain combines TRBV12-3 or TRBV12-4 with TRBJ2-3, with D perhaps matching TRBD1 or TRBD2 (5 bases each). This CDR3 region has 14 residues. The ends were cut back, 5 bases at V and 4 bases at J, with 13 bases in the middle. For the CDR3, the DNA is TGTGCCAGCAGTCCGGGACGAAAGGCAGATACGCAGTATTTT. Its protein product is CASSPGRKADTQYF.